This T cell receptor (beta chain) was recovered during a study of liver allograft versus peripheral blood T cells (dated by TCRdb to 2018 to 2021). Regarding the research as a whole: The study compared the T cell receptor repertoires present in transplanted livers with the repertoires present in the peripheral blood of liver transplant recipients.

Study-wide findings and limitations: The T cell receptor repertoires within liver allografts were reported to be different from the T cell receptor repertoires detected in peripheral blood.

The sequencer was an Illumina MiSeq. Clones were called with MiXCR by TCRdb after fastp trimmed the public reads at Q25, and only in-frame beta chains were retained. Each CDR3 protein gets just one entry, which takes the most common genes and DNA from the rows behind it. The sample table lists some 1,300 distinct CDR3 sequences, about an eighth of them with a count of one. The top ten hold roughly 8% of the sample. Judged by its sample share, this clonotype qualifies as medium-sized (0.01 to 0.1%). What this receptor recognizes is not known. No qualities accompany the bases; no much larger clone lies one base away. According to the germline V gene, CDR1 reads MNHEY and CDR2 reads SVGAGI. The CDR3, from cysteine to phenylalanine, totals 14 residues. Only the CDR3 region is kept as DNA, spanning 42 bases read in frame from base 1. V ends up 7 bases short and J 8 bases short, with an unmatched junction base count of 13.

Here the chain combines TRBV6-5 and TRBJ1-2; 7 junctional bases match TRBD1. This receptor was identified in a human patient who had a liver transplant. Donor T cells from the graft may be present among the T cells after a transplant. The CDR3 sequence is CASIAQGVMGGYTF. The DNA is as follows: TGTGCCAGCATAGCTCAGGGGGTCATGGGCGGCTACACCTTC.